The clone carrying this T cell receptor beta chain was observed at least ten times. Antigen unknown. As it was prepared, the TCRbeta library received unique molecular identifiers. TCRdb fed the PCR reads into MiXCR, producing one record per CDR3 protein. Altogether around 64,000 distinct CDR3 sequences are present, 11% being singletons, with the ten largest covering over 10%. These data originate in a study of T-cell reconstitution after alpha-beta-depleted transplantation in children. Study results and limitations: Expanded clones from the graft, numbering several hundred, reportedly supplied alpha-beta T cells about two months after transplant. T-cell numbers and diversity, one year after transplant, stemmed largely from T cells that were newly produced. Surviving recipient T cells and thymic progenitors accounted for the high day-60 TCRbeta diversity observed in some patients.

The sequence was obtained from a boy aged 5-17 years with acute myeloid leukemia, due to receive a stem cell transplant. The material was PBMCs, obtained before TCRalphabeta/CD19-depleted stem cell transplant.

The DNA for the CDR3 is TGTGCCAGCAGTTTGCAGGGCCACTACGAGCAGTACGTC. Translated, it gives CASSLQGHYEQYV. V is TRBV12-3 or TRBV12-4 and J is TRBJ2-7; tentative D call: TRBD1 (5 bases). The CDR3 is 13 amino acids. V shed 3 bases and J shed 3 bases, with 9 bases lying between them.